This T cell receptor (beta chain) comes out of a study of shared clonotypes between healthy human individuals. Germline-derived CDR1 and CDR2 are SGHNT and YYREEE (reference sequence). The V gene lost 1 base and the J gene lost 1 base, with 12 bases spanning the gap. The CDR3 has 16 residues. Profiling relied on immunoSEQ multiplex PCR, and the TCRdb table lists in-frame clones only, not all of them. The sample lists over a million clones; approximately 97% were seen once. This TCR was sampled from a young man in good health. V is TRBV5-4 and J is TRBJ2-1; possible D gene TRBD1, 6 bases. Sequenced input: naive CD4+ T cells sorted from blood. The subset denotes: CD45RA+ positively selected. CDR3 loop: CASSLRVGQSYNEQFF. The CDR3 bases are TGTGCCAGCAGCTTGAGGGTCGGACAGTCCTACAATGAGCAGTTCTTC.